The 10 T cell receptor beta chains presented below share a single source sample, sequenced in a study of blood T cell repertoires in COVID-19. Measured with immunoSEQ multiplex PCR; TCRdb has only the in-frame clones, and not every one. The sample consists of approximately 300,000 clones, around 90% of them appearing once. The source material was PBMCs or T cells enriched from blood (not recorded which). These receptors originate from a woman in her 30s who had recovered from COVID-19.

V is TRBV25-1 and J is TRBJ1-2, with TRBD1 as a possible D gene (6 bases). Germline assignment: CDR1 MGHDK and CDR2 SYGVNS. V was trimmed by 6 bases and J by 5 bases, leaving 13 bases between them. The CDR3 spans 13 residues. The CDR3 loop reads CASSPGTNYGYTF. In DNA, the CDR3 is TGTGCCAGCAGCCCCGGGACAAATTATGGCTACACCTTC.

The CDR3 loop is CASTPSGGREHF. The CDR3 coding sequence is TGTGCCAGTACCCCTTCGGGGGGCAGGGAGCATTTT. The chain links TRBV19 to TRBJ1-5, with D perhaps TRBD1 (6 bases). Trimming cost V 7 bases and J 14 bases, with 18 bases left between them. Germline V gives CDR1 LNHDA, CDR2 SQIVND (reference sequence). The CDR3 is 12 residues long.

V gene TRBV18 combines with J gene TRBJ1-1, with a tentative D call TRBD1 (5 bases). CDR1 is KGHSH, CDR2 LQKENI, per germline. The V and J ends lost 3 bases and 4 bases respectively, with 12 bases between them. The CDR3 runs to 14 residues. The CDR3 DNA is TGTGCCAGCTCACCCCAGGGTTGGAGCACTGAAGCTTTCTTT. Its translation: CASSPQGWSTEAFF. Filled out from reference TRBV18 and TRBJ1-1, the complete variable domain reads NAGVMQNPRHLVRRRGQEARLRCSPMKGHSHVYWYRQLPEEGLKFMVYLQKENIIDESGMPKERFSAEFPKEGPSILRIQQVVRGDSAAYFCASSPQGWSTEAFFGQGTRLTVV.

V is TRBV9 and J is TRBJ2-7, with D possibly TRBD2 on 5 matching bases. Trimming took 7 bases from V and 5 from J, leaving 16 bases between them. From germline, CDR1 is SGDLS and CDR2 YYNGEE. The CDR3 has 13 amino acids. The CDR3 here is CASARESVHEQYF. The CDR3 nucleotides are TGTGCCAGCGCTCGGGAATCTGTCCACGAGCAGTACTTC.

The chain joins TRBV6-1 to TRBJ2-1, with TRBD2 matching 7 bases. Trimming at V came to 0 bases and at J to 4 bases, leaving 6 bases not matched to a gene. Germline V CDR1 and CDR2: MNHNS, SASEGT. The CDR3 runs 16 residues. DNA for the CDR3: TGTGCCAGCAGTGAAGCGAGGGGACTAAGTTACAATGAGCAGTTCTTC. Amino acid sequence: CASSEARGLSYNEQFF.

The CDR3 DNA reads as TGTGCCTGGAGTCAAGGACAGTTTGATCAGCCCCAGCATTTT. It codes for CAWSQGQFDQPQHF. This chain connects TRBV30 to TRBJ1-5, with D maybe TRBD1 (6 bases). CDR1 and CDR2 from the germline V gene are GTSNPN and SVGIG (reference sequence). This CDR3 comprises 14 residues. Trimming left V 2 bases short and J 5 bases short, with 13 bases between.

This clone was recorded a few times. The CDR3 coding sequence is TGTGCCAGCAGCCAAGATTCGTTTCGTTCACCCCTCCACTTT. Translating gives CASSQDSFRSPLHF. The rearrangement links TRBV3-1 (or the pseudogene TRBV3-2) to TRBJ1-6; D gene uncertain. The germline CDR1 and CDR2 sequences are LGHDT and YNNKEL (reference sequence). The CDR3 contains 14 residues. The V and J ends lost 0 bases and 9 bases respectively, with 9 bases between them.

The chain employs TRBV10-1 and TRBJ1-2, with D possibly matching TRBD1 (6 bases). Germline-derived CDR1 and CDR2 are WNHNN and SYGVQD (reference sequence). The CDR3 consists of 14 residues. V was trimmed by 5 bases and J by 4 bases, leaving 14 bases between them. CDR3 sequence: CASSPRTEPYGYTF. The CDR3 coding sequence is TGCGCCAGCAGTCCAAGGACAGAACCCTATGGCTACACCTTC.

The chain has TRBV18 and TRBJ1-1; no firm D call. The CDR3 consists of 13 residues. Germline CDR1 KGHSH, CDR2 LQKENI. With 5 bases removed from V and 3 bases from J, the gap between germline ends came to 10 bases. CDR3 sequence reads: CASSTGKYTEAFF. DNA of the CDR3: TGTGCCAGCTCAACCGGGAAGTACACTGAAGCTTTCTTT.

This rearrangement joins TRBV5-4 to TRBJ1-2; 7 positions match TRBD1. The trim removed 4 bases at V and 3 bases at J, leaving 3 bases unmatched. Germline V gene data show CDR1 as SGHNT and CDR2 as YYREEE (reference sequence). This CDR3 is 13 amino acids long. This CDR3 is CASSTDRDYGYTF. The DNA of the CDR3 is TGTGCCAGCAGCACCGACAGGGACTATGGCTACACCTTC.